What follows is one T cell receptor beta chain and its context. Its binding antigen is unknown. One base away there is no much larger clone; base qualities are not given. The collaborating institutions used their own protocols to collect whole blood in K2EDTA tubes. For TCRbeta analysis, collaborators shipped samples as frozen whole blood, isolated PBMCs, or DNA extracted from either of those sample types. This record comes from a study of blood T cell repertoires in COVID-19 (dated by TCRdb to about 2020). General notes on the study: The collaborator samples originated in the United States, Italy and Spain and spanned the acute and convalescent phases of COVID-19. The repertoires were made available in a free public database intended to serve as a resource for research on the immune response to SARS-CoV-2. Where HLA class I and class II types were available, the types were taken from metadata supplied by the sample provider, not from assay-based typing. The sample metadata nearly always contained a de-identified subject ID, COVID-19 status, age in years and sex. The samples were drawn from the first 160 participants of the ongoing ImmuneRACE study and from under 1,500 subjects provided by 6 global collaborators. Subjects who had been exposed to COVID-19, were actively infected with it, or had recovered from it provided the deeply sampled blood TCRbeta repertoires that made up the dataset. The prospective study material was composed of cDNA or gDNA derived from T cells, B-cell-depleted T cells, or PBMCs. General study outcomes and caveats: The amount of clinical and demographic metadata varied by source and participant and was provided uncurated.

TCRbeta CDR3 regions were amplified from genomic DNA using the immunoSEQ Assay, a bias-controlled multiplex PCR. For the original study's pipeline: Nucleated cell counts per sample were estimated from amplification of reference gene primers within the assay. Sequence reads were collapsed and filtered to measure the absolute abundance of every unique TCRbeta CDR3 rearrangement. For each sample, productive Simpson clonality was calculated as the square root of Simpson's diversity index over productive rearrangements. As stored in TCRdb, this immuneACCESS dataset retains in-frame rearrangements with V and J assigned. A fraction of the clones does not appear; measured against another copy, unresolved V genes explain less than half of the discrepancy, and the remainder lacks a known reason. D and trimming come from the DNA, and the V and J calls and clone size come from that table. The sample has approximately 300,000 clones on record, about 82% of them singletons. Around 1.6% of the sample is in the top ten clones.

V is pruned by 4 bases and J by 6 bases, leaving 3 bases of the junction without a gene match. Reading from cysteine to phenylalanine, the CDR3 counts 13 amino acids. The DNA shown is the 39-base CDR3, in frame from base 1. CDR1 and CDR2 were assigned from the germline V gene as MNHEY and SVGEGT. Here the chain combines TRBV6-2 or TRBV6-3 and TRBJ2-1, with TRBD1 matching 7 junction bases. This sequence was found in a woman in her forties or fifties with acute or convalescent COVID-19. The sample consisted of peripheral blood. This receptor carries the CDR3 CASSSQGFNEQFF. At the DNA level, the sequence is TGTGCCAGCAGTTCACAGGGGTTCAATGAGCAGTTCTTC.